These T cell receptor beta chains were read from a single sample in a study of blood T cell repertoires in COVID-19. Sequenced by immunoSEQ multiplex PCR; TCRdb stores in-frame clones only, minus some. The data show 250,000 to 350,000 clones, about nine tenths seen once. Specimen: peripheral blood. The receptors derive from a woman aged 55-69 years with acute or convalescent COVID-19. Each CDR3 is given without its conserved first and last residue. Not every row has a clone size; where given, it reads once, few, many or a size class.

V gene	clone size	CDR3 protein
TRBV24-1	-	ATSDNRQGGYGYT
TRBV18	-	ASSPARGLGQPQH
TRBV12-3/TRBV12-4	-	ASSLGGGQPQH
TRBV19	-	ASSMAQSNQPQH
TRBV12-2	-	ASRATGERNYGYT
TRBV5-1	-	ASSFAGHSSPLH
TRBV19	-	ASSTLSRGAYEQY
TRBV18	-	ASSPGLAGGPNEQY
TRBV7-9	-	ASSLGGFGNSPLH
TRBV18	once	ASSPRIQGTEAF
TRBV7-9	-	ASSNDRKNTEAF
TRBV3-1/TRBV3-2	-	ASSQDGGTDQPQH
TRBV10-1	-	ASSDRVSYEQY
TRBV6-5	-	ASNPGLRQGKQY
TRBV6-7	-	ASSYASRRENTEAF
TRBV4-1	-	ASSQLAGAYNFYEQY
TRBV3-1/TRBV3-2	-	ASSHLTSHYEQF
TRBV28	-	ASRRDTANEKLF
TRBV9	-	ASSLGGAWNEQY
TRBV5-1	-	ASSFSTGANYGYT
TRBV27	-	ASSFTGGGANEQF
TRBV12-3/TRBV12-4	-	ASSLGGNYGYT
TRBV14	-	ASSQGRVGYGYT
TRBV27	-	ASTGTGGADYGYT
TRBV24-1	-	ATSDPWDRRNSYEQY
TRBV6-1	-	ASSGTSGATSSTDTQY
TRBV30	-	AWSTSGGPYNEQF
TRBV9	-	ASTRTFTGELF
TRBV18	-	ASSPGQTLGEQY
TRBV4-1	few	ASSQELGGEQY
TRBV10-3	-	AITKGQNYGYT
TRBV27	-	ASTQILRDRVVGANVLT
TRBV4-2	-	ASSQAQAGGLHEQY
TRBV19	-	ASTTLSREGKYGYT
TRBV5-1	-	ASSLVQGSSYNEQF
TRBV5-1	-	ASSLVISGGTSTDTQY
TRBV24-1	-	ATSDGPGQGAHEQY
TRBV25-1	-	ASSGPGVLYNEQF
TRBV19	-	ASNGDRVVGGEAF
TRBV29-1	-	SVEDRSNTGELF
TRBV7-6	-	ASSSMMAGGLLDTQY
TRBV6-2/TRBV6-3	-	ASSYSLYSAGSSTEAF
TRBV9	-	ASSVEADRSYGYT
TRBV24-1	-	ATSDPRGQGDTQY
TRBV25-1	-	ASSGTQRGETQY
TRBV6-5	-	ASGPRRGNEQF
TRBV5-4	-	ASSPLAGGDNEQF
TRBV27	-	ASSFQLTNTGELF